The 26 T cell receptor beta chains in this list originate from one sample, sequenced in a study of T cell repertoires in cytomegalovirus infection (dated by TCRdb to the late 2010s). The listed sequencing device is Illumina HiSeq 1500. TCRdb reworked the public reads: Q25 trimming with fastp, MiXCR clone assembly, productive beta chains retained. Rows are unified per CDR3 protein, each entry keeping the most common DNA and genes. This sample gives 150,000 to 200,000 distinct CDR3 sequences in total; roughly 28% of them show up just once. The ten largest clones represent roughly 31% of the sample. The source material was PBMCs. The receptors were gathered from a human donor in good health (CMV status not recorded). Some clones in this sample may be carry-over from other donors' samples.

With respect to this clonotype: One junction end does not reproduce the germline sequence, and a read error may be involved. The rearrangement joins TRBV7-2 to TRBJ1-6; the D is unclear. The CDR3 has 13 residues. Germline loops: CDR1 SGHTA, CDR2 FQGNSA. The CDR3 DNA sequence: TGTGCCAGCAGCTTATGGCCCAGCGTAGCCCTCCTCTTT. Translation: CASSLWPSVALLF.

This clonotype was observed many times. The chain uses TRBV20-1 and TRBJ2-7; 8 nucleotides match TRBD2. Losses at the gene ends were 5 bases for V and 4 bases for J; bases not matched to a gene: 7. Germline CDR1 and CDR2: DFQATT and SNEGSKA (reference sequence). The CDR3 runs to 13 residues. The CDR3 DNA sequence: TGCAGTGCTGGCCGAGCGGGGGAGTACGAGCAGTACTTC. It is translated as CSAGRAGEYEQYF.

J is TRBJ1-5 and V is TRBV7-9, with unresolved D. V was shortened by 11 bases and J by 2 bases, with 13 bases between the two germline ends. The CDR3 runs 13 residues. Germline assignment: CDR1 SEHNR and CDR2 FQNEAQ (reference sequence). CDR3 residues: CALSRYRNQPQHF. The DNA of the CDR3 is TGTGCCCTTTCAAGGTATCGCAATCAGCCCCAGCATTTT.

In this sample, this clonotype turned up a few times. The chain links TRBV11-2 to TRBJ2-1; D unresolved. Germline CDR1 and CDR2: SGHAT and FQNNGV. This CDR3 has 13 amino acids. V lost 5 bases and J lost 7, with 12 bases in between. CDR3 protein: CASSPPLLNEQFF. The CDR3, as DNA: TGTGCCAGCAGCCCTCCCCTGCTAAATGAGCAGTTCTTC. The whole variable domain, filled in from reference TRBV11-2 and TRBJ2-1, reads EAGVAQSPRYKIIEKRQSVAFWCNPISGHATLYWYQQILGQGPKLLIQFQNNGVVDDSQLPKDRFSAERLKGVDSTLKIQPAKLEDSAVYLCASSPPLLNEQFFGPGTRLTVL.

This chain uses TRBV14 with TRBJ2-7; 7 bases align to TRBD2. Germline assignment: CDR1 SGHDN and CDR2 FVKESK. The V gene end was trimmed by 2 bases and the J gene end by 1 base; junction bases not matched to a gene: 2. This CDR3 contains 14 residues. CDR3 sequence reads: CASSQRGVSYEQYF. DNA for the CDR3: TGTGCCAGCAGCCAACGGGGGGTATCCTACGAGCAGTACTTC.

The gene calls are TRBV6-2 or TRBV6-3 and TRBJ2-7, with D tentatively TRBD2 (5 bases). This CDR3 has 14 residues. The germline V and J ends were trimmed by 0 bases and 3 bases, with 9 bases remaining between them. CDR1 is MNHEY, CDR2 SVGEGT, per germline. CDR3 nucleotide sequence: TGTGCCAGCAGTTACTCAGCTAGCAGCTACGAGCAGTACTTC. Translated: CASSYSASSYEQYF.

The rearrangement joins TRBV5-6 to TRBJ1-2; perhaps TRBD1 as D (6 bases). There are 16 residues in the CDR3. The germline V and J ends were trimmed by 0 bases and 4 bases, with 16 bases remaining between them. CDR1 and CDR2 from the germline V gene are SGHDT and YYEEEE. CDR3 loop: CASSLGQGMGGYGYTF. The CDR3 nucleotides are TGTGCCAGCAGCTTGGGGCAGGGGATGGGCGGCTATGGCTACACCTTC.

The V and J genes are TRBV7-4 and TRBJ1-1; D remains unclear. The V end lost 2 bases, the J end lost 1 base, and 5 bases lay between the germline ends. From germline, CDR1 is SGHVT and CDR2 SQSDAQ. CDR3 length: 13 amino acids. The CDR3 DNA reads TGTGCCAGCAGCTTATTACAGAACACTGAAGCTTTCTTT. Translated: CASSLLQNTEAFF.

This clonotype was observed a handful of times. The V call is TRBV27, the J call TRBJ1-1; no clear D. The germline gives CDR1 MNHEY, CDR2 SMNVEV (reference sequence). The V and J ends lost 6 bases and 0 bases respectively, with 14 bases between them. This CDR3 contains 15 residues. The CDR3 protein is CASRRPGSMNTEAFF. DNA for the CDR3: TGTGCCAGCAGACGACCGGGGTCCATGAACACTGAAGCTTTCTTT.

This chain uses TRBV7-3 with TRBJ2-2, with D perhaps TRBD1 (8 bases). There are 16 residues in the CDR3. Trimming took 5 bases from V and 3 from J, leaving 16 bases between them. Per germline, CDR1 SGHTA and CDR2 FQGTGA. This CDR3 reads CASSPNRGGDTGELFF. CDR3 nucleotides: TGTGCCAGCAGCCCCAACAGGGGGGGGGACACCGGGGAGCTGTTTTTT.

J is TRBJ1-1 and V is TRBV19; D might be TRBD1 (5 bases). The CDR3 covers 14 residues. Germline V gene data show CDR1 as LNHDA and CDR2 as SQIVND (reference sequence). Trimming pared 3 bases from V and 4 bases from J, leaving 12 bases between. This chain's CDR3 is CASSMAGKGTEAFF. The CDR3 bases are TGTGCCAGTAGTATGGCAGGGAAAGGCACTGAAGCTTTCTTT. Looking up the rest from reference TRBV19 and TRBJ1-1 gives the full variable domain: DGGITQSPKYLFRKEGQNVTLSCEQNLNHDAMYWYRQDPGQGLRLIYYSQIVNDFQKGDIAEGYSVSREKKESFPLTVTSAQKNPTAFYLCASSMAGKGTEAFFGQGTRLTVV.

The chain links TRBV7-9 to TRBJ1-4; D not resolved. Deletions cut 2 bases from V and 7 bases from J, with 14 bases between. The length of the CDR3 is 15 residues. In germline, CDR1 is SEHNR, CDR2 FQNEAQ (reference sequence). CDR3 DNA: TGTGCCAGCAGCTTATCCCGCCTCGAGGGTGAAAAACTGTTTTTT. Encoded protein: CASSLSRLEGEKLFF. Complete variable domain (other parts from reference TRBV7-9 and TRBJ1-4): DTGVSQNPRHKITKRGQNVTFRCDPISEHNRLYWYRQTLGQGPEFLTYFQNEAQLEKSRLLSDRFSAERPKGSFSTLEIQRTEQGDSAMYLCASSLSRLEGEKLFFGSGTQLSVL.

The rearrangement links TRBV12-3 or TRBV12-4 to TRBJ2-2; D possibly corresponds to TRBD2 (7 bases). This CDR3 is 17 amino acids long. V lost 1 base, J lost 5 bases, and 17 bases lay in between. CDR3 in amino acids: CASSLGFRGRGTGELFF. CDR3 DNA sequence: TGTGCCAGCAGTTTAGGGTTTCGGGGGCGGGGGACCGGGGAGCTGTTTTTT.

At least ten counts were recorded for this clonotype. V and J are TRBV11-1 and TRBJ2-1; TRBD1 matches 11 bases. Trimming took 2 bases from V and 9 from J; bases not matched to a gene: 6. The CDR3 contains 15 residues. Germline CDR1 is SGHAT and CDR2 is FQDESV (reference sequence). The CDR3 nucleotides are TGTGCCAGCAGCTTATACAGGACAGGGGGCGGTGAGCAGTTCTTC. Amino acids: CASSLYRTGGGEQFF.

Turning to this clonotype: Just one base apart from a much larger clone, this may be a read error. This chain links TRBV7-6 with TRBJ2-2, with a tentative D call TRBD1 (7 bases). The germline CDR1 and CDR2 sequences are SGHVS and FNYEAQ. The CDR3 runs to 14 residues. The CDR3 sequence: CSSSPRGDTGELFF. Written as DNA, the CDR3 is TGTTCTAGCAGCCCCAGGGGGGACACCGGGGAGCTGTTTTTT.

This clonotype was found many times. J is TRBJ1-4 and V is TRBV7-2; no clear D gene. CDR1 is SGHTA, CDR2 FQGNSA, per germline. V was cut by 2 bases and J by 3 bases, with 10 bases left in between. CDR3 size: 15 residues. CDR3 nucleotides: TGTGCCAGCAGCTTACGGGAGGGCCCTAATGAAAAACTGTTTTTT. Translation: CASSLREGPNEKLFF.

This clonotype came up a few times. V and J are TRBV4-1 and TRBJ1-1; weak D call: TRBD1 (6 bases). CDR3 length equals 15 residues. CDR1 MGHRA and CDR2 YSYEKL come from the germline V gene. Trimming took 7 bases from V and 1 from J, leaving 16 bases between them. CDR3 DNA sequence: TGCGCCAGCACCCTGGGGAGGGGGAGGAACACTGAAGCTTTCTTT. Translation: CASTLGRGRNTEAFF.

The sample holds a few counts of this clonotype. This chain links TRBV6-1 with TRBJ1-1; the D is unclear. The CDR3 covers 18 residues. Germline CDR1 and CDR2: MNHNS and SASEGT. V lost 1 base and J lost 1, with 19 bases in between. DNA for the CDR3: TGTGCCAGCAGTGAAGTCAAACTATTAAAAGTAGCGAACACTGAAGCTTTCTTT. Amino acid sequence: CASSEVKLLKVANTEAFF.

This clonotype was detected a few times. The CDR3 bases are TGTGCCAGCAGCTCCTCCGCAGCGAACACTGAAGCTTTCTTT. Amino acid sequence: CASSSSAANTEAFF. The V and J genes are TRBV7-2 and TRBJ1-1; no firm D call. From germline, CDR1 is SGHTA and CDR2 FQGNSA. CDR3 length: 14 residues. The germline V and J ends were trimmed by 4 bases and 1 base, with 10 bases remaining between them.

This chain joins TRBV4-3 and TRBJ2-2, with 8 nucleotides matching TRBD1. This CDR3 spans 17 amino acids. J gave up 5 bases and V 3 bases, and 11 bases lay outside the gene matches. Germline assignment: CDR1 LGHNA and CDR2 YSLEER. The CDR3 nucleotides read TGCGCCAGCAGCCAGGTCCGGACAGGGAATCGGACCGGGGAGCTGTTTTTT. It specifies CASSQVRTGNRTGELFF.

This clonotype was detected only a few times. The gene calls are TRBV7-4 and TRBJ1-6, with D perhaps TRBD1 (5 bases). Trimming took 6 bases from V and 2 from J, leaving 14 bases between them. Germline V gene lookup returns CDR1 SGHVT and CDR2 SQSDAQ. This CDR3 spans 16 amino acids. This chain's CDR3 is CASSSQGGAYNSPLHF. CDR3 in DNA: TGTGCCAGCAGTTCCCAGGGAGGAGCCTATAATTCACCCCTCCACTTT.

The DNA for the CDR3 is TGTGCCAGCAGCTCGGGCGGGGGGGTTAGCTCCTACAATGAGCAGTTCTTC. The encoded protein is CASSSGGGVSSYNEQFF. The chain has TRBV9 and TRBJ2-1; TRBD2 agrees at 9 bases. The germline CDR1 and CDR2 sequences are SGDLS and YYNGEE. Trimming cost V 4 bases and J 0 bases; bases outside gene matches: 8. This CDR3 has 17 amino acids. Based on the CDR3 plus reference TRBV9 and TRBJ2-1, the full variable domain is DSGVTQTPKHLITATGQRVTLRCSPRSGDLSVYWYQQSLDQGLQFLIQYYNGEERAKGNILERFSAQQFPDLHSELNLSSLELGDSALYFCASSSGGGVSSYNEQFFGPGTRLTVL.

The sample holds a few counts of this clonotype. This chain joins TRBV20-1 and TRBJ2-2; D is unresolved. The CDR3 is made up of 12 amino acids. Per germline, CDR1 DFQATT and CDR2 SNEGSKA (reference sequence). The V end was cut by 6 bases, the J end by 2 bases, with 7 bases between. This CDR3 reads CSAYPNTGELFF. In DNA form, the CDR3 reads TGCAGTGCCTACCCTAACACCGGGGAGCTGTTTTTT.

This clonotype was seen only a few times. The chain uses TRBV11-2 and TRBJ2-7, with D unclear. V gave up 1 base and J gave up 6 bases, with 16 bases separating them. Germline CDR1 reads SGHAT; CDR2 reads FQNNGV. The CDR3 contains 15 residues. CDR3 nucleotides: TGTGCCAGCAGCTTAGTCGACCCGATGTCAGGCGAGCAGTACTTC. This sequence encodes CASSLVDPMSGEQYF.

V and J are TRBV12-3 or TRBV12-4 and TRBJ2-1, with a tentative D call TRBD2 (6 bases). The CDR3 extends over 19 amino acids. V lost 2 bases and J 4 bases, leaving 24 bases between the germline ends. The chain's CDR3 is CASSLLSLLGRGSYNEQFF. CDR3 sequence (DNA): TGTGCCAGCAGTTTACTTAGTCTCTTGGGGCGGGGCTCGTACAATGAGCAGTTCTTC.

Many counts were recorded for this clonotype. V and J are TRBV7-2 and TRBJ1-5, with unresolved D. Germline CDR1 is SGHTA and CDR2 is FQGNSA. The CDR3 runs 15 residues. The V end was cut by 1 base, the J end by 2 bases, with 9 bases between. The CDR3 nucleotides are TGTGCCAGCAGCTTAGAGGGCTGGCGCAATCAGCCCCAGCATTTT. It translates to CASSLEGWRNQPQHF. The full variable domain, with the rest looked up from reference TRBV7-2 and TRBJ1-5, is GAGVSQSPSNKVTEKGKDVELRCDPISGHTALYWYRQSLGQGLEFLIYFQGNSAPDKSGLPSDRFSAERTGGSVSTLTIQRTQQEDSAVYLCASSLEGWRNQPQHFGDGTRLSIL.